This entry lists 21 T cell receptor beta chains sequenced from one sample in a study of blood T cell repertoires in COVID-19. Assay: immunoSEQ multiplex PCR; the TCRdb copy retains only in-frame clones and omits some. The data hold about 370,000 clones, with 75% to 90% observed a single time. Sample: PBMCs or T cells enriched from blood (not recorded which). The receptors were sampled from a man between 18 and 35 years old who had recovered from COVID-19.

This clone was seen a few times. The chain uses TRBV4-3 and TRBJ2-3; the match to TRBD2 covers 10 bases. The CDR3 covers 16 residues. Germline V gene lookup returns CDR1 LGHNA and CDR2 YSLEER. With V trimmed by 0 bases and J by 9 bases, 9 bases remained unmatched. The CDR3 sequence is CASSQDSGRSPRTQYF. CDR3 nucleotides: TGCGCCAGCAGCCAAGATAGCGGGAGGTCCCCGCGCACGCAGTATTTT.

CDR3 sequence (DNA): TGCGCCAGCAGCCAGGACCAGACAGGAACGAACACTGAAGCTTTCTTT. Translation gives CASSQDQTGTNTEAFF. The V and J genes are TRBV4-1 and TRBJ1-1; D possibly corresponds to TRBD1 (6 bases). CDR1 is MGHRA and CDR2 is YSYEKL in the germline V gene. Trimming took 3 bases from V and 1 from J, leaving 15 bases between them. The CDR3 spans 16 residues.

The gene calls are TRBV28 and TRBJ2-7, with unresolved D. With 4 bases removed from V and 1 base from J, the gap between germline ends came to 17 bases. CDR3 length: 16 amino acids. CDR1 MDHEN and CDR2 SYDVKM come from the germline V gene. The CDR3 DNA reads TGTGCCAGCAGTTCTCTTATTCAAACTGTATCCTACGAGCAGTACTTC. Residues: CASSSLIQTVSYEQYF.

The rearrangement links TRBV7-8 to TRBJ1-5; D perhaps matches TRBD1 (5 bases). Between the trimmed V and J ends, which lost 6 bases and 5 bases, there was a span of 14 bases. This CDR3 contains 14 residues. The germline V gene has CDR1 SGHVS and CDR2 FQNEAQ. The CDR3 nucleotides read TGTGCCAGCAGTCCGGGACTGACGGATCAGCCCCAGCATTTT. This gives the protein CASSPGLTDQPQHF.

In its sample, this clone was seen once. This chain uses TRBV6-5 with TRBJ1-5; D gene ambiguous. Per germline, CDR1 MNHEY and CDR2 SVGAGI. The CDR3 has 12 residues. The V and J ends lost 6 bases and 5 bases respectively, with 8 bases between them. The CDR3 DNA is TGTGCCAGCAGCATTAGTCATCAGCCCCAGCATTTT. This encodes CASSISHQPQHF.

The chain uses TRBV10-1 and TRBJ2-7, with D possibly matching TRBD1 (6 bases). The V end was cut by 3 bases, the J end by 2 bases, with 11 bases between. This CDR3 comprises 14 residues. Germline V gives CDR1 WNHNN, CDR2 SYGVQD (reference sequence). For the CDR3, the DNA is TGCGCCAGCAGTGACTGGGGGCGCACCTACGAGCAGTACTTC. It specifies CASSDWGRTYEQYF.

This chain uses TRBV7-9 with TRBJ1-4, with TRBD1 as a possible D gene (5 bases). CDR1 is SEHNR and CDR2 is FQNEAQ in the germline V gene (reference sequence). CDR3 length: 16 amino acids. The V end lost 5 bases, the J end lost 7 bases, and 20 bases lay between the germline ends. CDR3: CASSPEGRGWGEKLFF. The CDR3, as DNA: TGTGCCAGCAGCCCCGAGGGGCGGGGTTGGGGTGAAAAACTGTTTTTT.

The rearrangement uses TRBV4-2 and TRBJ2-3, with 11 bases that match TRBD2. The CDR3 runs 17 residues. V lost 1 base and J lost 2; bases outside the gene matches: 5. Germline CDR1 is LGHNA and CDR2 is YNFKEQ. CDR3 coding DNA: TGTGCCAGCAGCCAAGCCCCTAGCGGGGGGAACACAGATACGCAGTATTTT. This gives the protein CASSQAPSGGNTDTQYF.

This chain joins TRBV7-3 and TRBJ2-3; 11 bases match TRBD2. V trimming: 5 bases; J trimming: 2 bases; junction bases outside the gene matches: 12. Per the germline V gene, CDR1 is SGHTA and CDR2 is FQGTGA. CDR3 size: 18 residues. Here the CDR3 reads CASSQFRSSGGNTDTQYF. The CDR3 DNA follows: TGTGCCAGCAGCCAATTCCGGTCTAGCGGGGGGAACACAGATACGCAGTATTTT.

The chain is built from TRBV11-2 and TRBJ1-5; 8 nucleotides match TRBD1. Germline assignment: CDR1 SGHAT and CDR2 FQNNGV. The length of the CDR3 is 14 residues. V dropped 0 bases and J dropped 5; count of bases not matched to a gene: 0. CDR3 sequence: CASSLETGDQPQHF. For the CDR3, the DNA is TGTGCCAGCAGCTTAGAGACAGGGGATCAGCCCCAGCATTTT. The full variable domain, with the rest looked up from reference TRBV11-2 and TRBJ1-5, is EAGVAQSPRYKIIEKRQSVAFWCNPISGHATLYWYQQILGQGPKLLIQFQNNGVVDDSQLPKDRFSAERLKGVDSTLKIQPAKLEDSAVYLCASSLETGDQPQHFGDGTRLSIL.

V usage is TRBV7-6 and J usage is TRBJ1-1; 7 bases agree with TRBD1. The CDR3 runs to 12 residues. Germline CDR1 reads SGHVS; CDR2 reads FNYEAQ. V trimming: 2 bases; J trimming: 11 bases; junction bases outside the gene matches: 5. CDR3 sequence: CASSLPGGEAFF. DNA of the CDR3: TGTGCCAGCAGCTTACCAGGGGGAGAGGCTTTCTTT. Drawing the rest from reference TRBV7-6 and TRBJ1-1, the complete variable domain is GAGVSQSPRYKVTKRGQDVALRCDPISGHVSLYWYRQALGQGPEFLTYFNYEAQQDKSGLPNDRFSAERPEGSISTLTIQRTEQRDSAMYRCASSLPGGEAFFGQGTRLTVV.

With regard to this clone: A read error is possible here, since a much larger clone lies one base away. The chain employs TRBV2 and TRBJ2-3; 10 bases agree with TRBD2. Germline-derived CDR1 and CDR2 are SNHLY and FYNNEI. This CDR3 is 15 amino acids long. V dropped 6 bases and J dropped 0; count of bases not matched to a gene: 3. The CDR3 DNA reads as TGTGCCAGCAGCCCGACTAGCGGGAGCACAGATACGCAGTATTTT. This encodes CASSPTSGSTDTQYF. Drawing the rest from reference TRBV2 and TRBJ2-3, the complete variable domain is EPEVTQTPSHQVTQMGQEVILRCVPISNHLYFYWYRQILGQKVEFLVSFYNNEISEKSEIFDDQFSVERPDGSNFTLKIRSTKLEDSAMYFCASSPTSGSTDTQYFGPGTRLTVL.

V usage is TRBV7-2 and J usage is TRBJ1-5; the D is unclear. V lost 1 base and J lost 7, with 11 bases in between. Germline-derived CDR1 and CDR2 are SGHTA and FQGNSA. There are 14 residues in the CDR3. The CDR3 spells CASSLDNLRQPQHF. The CDR3 DNA sequence: TGTGCCAGCAGCTTAGATAACCTACGGCAGCCCCAGCATTTT.

The rearrangement uses TRBV23-1 and TRBJ1-2; D is possibly TRBD1 (6 bases). TRBV23-1 is flagged as an ORF with uncertain function. The CDR3 spans 15 residues. V lost 7 bases and J lost 2, with 17 bases in between. CDR3 nucleotides: TGCGCCAGCACCTTAAAAACAGGGAACAACTATGGCTACACCTTC. Its translation is CASTLKTGNNYGYTF.

The chain carries TRBV15 and TRBJ1-1; TRBD1 matches 7 bases. The CDR3 runs to 15 residues. Germline lookup yields CDR1 LNHNV and CDR2 YYDKDF (reference sequence). V dropped 2 bases and J dropped 0; count of bases not matched to a gene: 3. The CDR3 loop reads CATSRRGRMNTEAFF. DNA of the CDR3: TGTGCCACCAGCAGAAGGGGGCGTATGAACACTGAAGCTTTCTTT. Filled out from reference TRBV15 and TRBJ1-1, the complete variable domain reads DAMVIQNPRYQVTQFGKPVTLSCSQTLNHNVMYWYQQKSSQAPKLLFHYYDKDFNNEADTPDNFQSRRPNTSFCFLDIRSPGLGDTAMYLCATSRRGRMNTEAFFGQGTRLTVV.

The V and J genes are TRBV5-1 and TRBJ2-1, with D possibly being TRBD1 (5 bases). Looked up from germline, CDR1 is SGHRS and CDR2 is YFSETQ. The CDR3 runs 15 residues. Between the trimmed V and J ends, which lost 3 bases and 12 bases, there was a span of 22 bases. In nucleotides, the CDR3 is TGCGCCAGCAGCTGGAGCCAATCAGGGTCGGGTGGGCAGTTCTTC. Translated, it gives CASSWSQSGSGGQFF.

The V call is TRBV19, the J call TRBJ1-6; 9 nucleotides align to TRBD1. V gave up 4 bases and J gave up 8 bases; unmatched junction bases: 6. The germline gives CDR1 LNHDA, CDR2 SQIVND (reference sequence). CDR3 length equals 15 residues. CDR3 protein: CASSTTGGADSPLHF. In DNA, the CDR3 is TGTGCCAGTAGTACAACAGGGGGCGCGGATTCACCCCTCCACTTT.

V is TRBV7-2 and J is TRBJ2-5; 7 positions agree with TRBD2. V lost 2 bases, J lost 4 bases, and 7 bases stayed unmatched. The CDR3 length is 15 residues. CDR1 and CDR2 from the germline V gene are SGHTA and FQGNSA. The CDR3 protein is CASSLWAASGETQYF. CDR3 nucleotides: TGTGCCAGCAGCTTATGGGCGGCTAGCGGAGAGACCCAGTACTTC.

As to this clone: Different DNA sequences within this sample yield the same CDR3. This chain joins TRBV11-2 and TRBJ2-7; D is undetermined. V was clipped by 1 base and J by 4 bases, with 5 bases between them. The CDR3 length is 12 residues. Germline V CDR1 and CDR2: SGHAT, FQNNGV. CDR3 bases: TGTGCCAGCAGCTTAGCCGGGTACGAGCAGTACTTC. Amino acid sequence: CASSLAGYEQYF.

The rearrangement joins TRBV5-1 to TRBJ2-1; D might be TRBD2 (5 bases). Germline CDR1 and CDR2: SGHRS and YFSETQ. The V and J ends lost 5 bases and 0 bases respectively, with 12 bases between them. The CDR3 loop spans 15 amino acids. Here the CDR3 reads CASSEGLSSYNEQFF. The CDR3 coding sequence is TGCGCCAGCAGTGAGGGCTTGAGCTCCTACAATGAGCAGTTCTTC.

The rearrangement joins TRBV19 to TRBJ2-5, with 7 bases that match TRBD1. Germline V gene sequence: CDR1 LNHDA, CDR2 SQIVND (reference sequence). V shed 2 bases and J 2 bases; nucleotides not matched to a gene: 8. The CDR3 is 16 residues long. The CDR3 DNA follows: TGTGCCAGTAGTATAAGGGGGCGGCCGCTACAAGAGACCCAGTACTTC. The encoded protein is CASSIRGRPLQETQYF.